This passage covers 10 T cell receptor beta chains from one sample sequenced in a study of a mutant IDH1 vaccine in newly diagnosed glioma (dated by TCRdb to 2020 to 2023). What the time point label conveys for this sample: baseline, week 1 (first vaccination visit). The sample's treatment or condition label, in plain terms: pre-vaccination baseline after standard-of-care therapy. Libraries were constructed by the immunoSEQ multiplex PCR assay. The source is immuneACCESS, and TCRdb retained only in-frame sequences with V and J called. Part of the clones is not carried over; for the studies checked, unresolved V genes explain less than half of this, and the remainder is unexplained. For this sample the table gives tens of thousands of clones, of which approximately 80% were detected only once. Of the sample, approximately 20% is held by the ten largest clones. The input for sequencing was PBMCs, taken from a glioma patient treated with radiotherapy, temozolomide or both. These receptors were obtained from a man aged 30-40 years with glioma.

This chain connects TRBV7-2 to TRBJ1-1; D gene uncertain. The germline CDR1 and CDR2 sequences are SGHTA and FQGNSA. The V end lost 6 bases, the J end lost 10 bases, and 15 bases lay between the germline ends. The CDR3 is 12 amino acids. CDR3 sequence: CASRGGGYTAFF. CDR3 DNA sequence: TGTGCCAGCAGGGGCGGAGGCTATACAGCTTTCTTT.

The chain employs TRBV5-1 and TRBJ2-3; 11 nucleotides align to TRBD2. CDR3 size: 16 residues. V shed 4 bases, J shed 2 bases, and the junction held 6 bases outside the gene matches. Germline V gene data show CDR1 as SGHRS and CDR2 as YFSETQ. The CDR3 DNA reads TGCGCCAGCAGCCAATTAGCGGGGGGGCCCACAGATACGCAGTATTTT. Its translation is CASSQLAGGPTDTQYF.

This chain joins TRBV4-3 and TRBJ1-6; D ambiguous. CDR3 length: 14 amino acids. The V gene lost 0 bases and the J gene lost 6 bases, with 6 bases spanning the gap. The germline V gene has CDR1 LGHNA and CDR2 YSLEER. The CDR3 DNA reads as TGCGCCAGCAGCCAAGACAGTATTAATTCACCCCTCCACTTT. Translating it yields CASSQDSINSPLHF.

This chain uses TRBV30 with TRBJ1-2; D might be TRBD1 (5 bases). Per the germline V gene, CDR1 is GTSNPN and CDR2 is SVGIG (reference sequence). The V end lost 4 bases, the J end lost 6 bases, and 9 bases lay between the germline ends. CDR3 size: 11 residues. CDR3 bases: TGTGCCTGGACGGGGGTTCATGGCTACACCTTC. Translated, it gives CAWTGVHGYTF.

This clone was recorded only once. The rearrangement joins TRBV7-2 to TRBJ1-6; TRBD1 aligns across 9 bases. This CDR3 is built from 16 residues. Germline-derived CDR1 and CDR2 are SGHTA and FQGNSA. With V trimmed by 2 bases and J by 8 bases, 7 bases remained unmatched. The CDR3 region is CASSLSSRTGDSPLHF. CDR3 bases: TGTGCCAGCAGCTTATCTAGCAGGACAGGGGATTCACCCCTCCACTTT.

There are a few counts of this clone. This chain joins TRBV30 and TRBJ1-2; D is possibly TRBD1 (6 bases). CDR1 is GTSNPN, CDR2 SVGIG, per germline (reference sequence). V gave up 5 bases and J gave up 5 bases, with 12 bases separating them. The CDR3 sequence is 12 residues long. The CDR3 bases are TGTGCCTGGGACGAACAGGGATATGGCTACACCTTC. Translation gives CAWDEQGYGYTF. The full variable domain, its missing parts supplied by reference TRBV30 and TRBJ1-2, is SQTIHQWPATLVQPVGSPLSLECTVEGTSNPNLYWYRQAAGRGLQLLFYSVGIGQISSEVPQNLSASRPQDRQFILSSKKLLLSDSGFYLCAWDEQGYGYTFGSGTRLTVV.

This clone showed up just a few times. CDR3 coding DNA: TGTGCCAGCTCACCTCCCGACAGGGGGCGAAACACTGAAGCTTTCTTT. The encoded protein is CASSPPDRGRNTEAFF. V is TRBV18 and J is TRBJ1-1; 10 positions agree with TRBD1. Germline CDR1 and CDR2: KGHSH and LQKENI. The CDR3 loop spans 16 amino acids. V was clipped by 3 bases and J by 2 bases; unmatched bases: 6. Filled out from reference TRBV18 and TRBJ1-1, the complete variable domain reads NAGVMQNPRHLVRRRGQEARLRCSPMKGHSHVYWYRQLPEEGLKFMVYLQKENIIDESGMPKERFSAEFPKEGPSILRIQQVVRGDSAAYFCASSPPDRGRNTEAFFGQGTRLTVV.

In this sample, this clone turned up a few times. The chain combines TRBV13 with TRBJ2-1; D may be TRBD2 (5 bases). With 1 base removed from V and 7 bases from J, the gap between germline ends came to 8 bases. The CDR3 runs to 13 residues. Germline V gene lookup returns CDR1 PRHDT and CDR2 FYEKMQ (reference sequence). The CDR3 spells CASSLERENEQFF. CDR3 coding DNA: TGTGCCAGCAGCTTAGAGAGGGAAAATGAGCAGTTCTTC.

The CDR3 is CASSGAGGEQFF. CDR3 bases: TGTGCCAGCAGCGGAGCGGGTGGTGAGCAGTTCTTC. The chain joins TRBV9 to TRBJ2-1, with D tentatively TRBD2 (6 bases). This CDR3 region has 12 residues. The germline V and J ends were trimmed by 3 bases and 9 bases, with 10 bases remaining between them. Germline-derived CDR1 and CDR2 are SGDLS and YYNGEE.

The V gene is TRBV10-3, the J gene TRBJ2-5; 7 bases align to TRBD1. This CDR3 region has 15 residues. V was pared by 0 bases and J by 3 bases, with 4 bases of the junction left unmatched. CDR1 is ENHRY and CDR2 is SYGVKD in the germline V gene. The CDR3 reads CAISESLGTEETQYF. DNA for the CDR3: TGTGCCATCAGTGAGTCGTTAGGGACAGAAGAGACCCAGTACTTC.